Listed below are T cell receptor beta chains from one sample, sequenced in a study of cytomegalovirus exposure and HLA in healthy donors. Repertoires were generated with immunoSEQ multiplex PCR, while TCRdb's copy carries only in-frame clones and drops some. The sample table includes approximately 80,000 clones. Source material: PBMCs. Receptors originate from a woman in her 30s in good health and CMV-seronegative. The CDR3 runs from the conserved cysteine through the conserved F or W.

TRBJ1-2,TRBV29-1,CSVAGTGGPSGYTF
TRBJ1-6,TRBV7-9,CASSPGQRNSPLHF
TRBJ2-7,TRBV2,CASSDNPLRSEQYF
TRBJ1-6,TRBV19,CASTKDRVGSPLHF
TRBJ1-5,TRBV6-6,CASSRRGPEPQHF
TRBJ2-1,TRBV5-1,CASSPLAGGDNEQFF
TRBJ2-7,TRBV7-8,CASTKSGVTYEQYF
TRBJ2-5,TRBV30,CAWSGVKGRETQYF
TRBJ2-3,TRBV25-1,CASSAGQGGYTQYF
TRBJ1-1,TRBV27,CASRPRGFTEAFF
TRBJ1-2,TRBV10-2,CASSVGRQGPNYGYTF
TRBJ1-1,TRBV18,CASSPTGLTVEAFF
TRBJ1-6,TRBV28,CASSYGARGSSYNSPLHF
TRBJ2-1,TRBV5-1,CASSPLSGGAYNEQFF
TRBJ1-1,TRBV7-9,CASSPNLDSTEAFF
TRBJ2-7,TRBV5-8,CASSHRDRGYEQYF
TRBJ2-7,TRBV11-1,CASSRRGLVYEQYF
TRBJ2-7,TRBV9,CASSVGPLGTGTQSHYEQYF
TRBJ1-1,TRBV19,CASSIEGGTAFF
TRBJ1-2,TRBV6-1,CASSDRVGGTDYGYTF
TRBJ2-1,TRBV6-6,CASSYDREQFF
TRBJ1-1,TRBV5-1,CASSPVTVNTEAFF
TRBJ1-1,TRBV6-6,CATRQPSTEAFF
TRBJ2-2,TRBV28,CASSPLPGQGLGELFF
TRBJ1-2,TRBV4-1,CASSQPSTGQDYGYTF
TRBJ2-2,TRBV6-5,CASSYQRGGTGELFF
TRBJ2-3,TRBV6-6,CASSSRAGGTDTQYF
TRBJ1-1,TRBV30,CAWSVTGSTEAFF
TRBJ1-5,TRBV19,CASKGALGSQPQHF
TRBJ2-7,TRBV6-1,CASSWTGAGEQYF
TRBJ2-6,TRBV5-4,CASSPAGANVLTF
TRBJ2-2,TRBV6-5,CASSYTSGSTGELFF
TRBJ2-3,TRBV5-1,CASSSQSFSTDTQYF
TRBJ1-1,TRBV28,CASRSRRELNTEAFF
TRBJ1-4,TRBV18,CASSLREVNEKLFF
TRBJ2-2,TRBV9,CASSVISGGGELFF
TRBJ1-4,TRBV28,CASSSPREPNEKLFF
TRBJ1-5,TRBV30,CAWSTGQYNQPQHF
TRBJ1-2,TRBV12-5,CASGTGFDGYTF
TRBJ2-1,TRBV15,CATSRARGGAWEQFF
TRBJ1-5,TRBV30,CAWSVGVNQPQHF
TRBJ1-4,TRBV7-9,CASSPTTGTVDEKLFF
TRBJ1-6,TRBV30,CAWSVGGPPLHF
TRBJ1-1,TRBV4-2,CASSPAGRENTEAFF
TRBJ2-7,TRBV5-1,CASSLDRRDDEQYF